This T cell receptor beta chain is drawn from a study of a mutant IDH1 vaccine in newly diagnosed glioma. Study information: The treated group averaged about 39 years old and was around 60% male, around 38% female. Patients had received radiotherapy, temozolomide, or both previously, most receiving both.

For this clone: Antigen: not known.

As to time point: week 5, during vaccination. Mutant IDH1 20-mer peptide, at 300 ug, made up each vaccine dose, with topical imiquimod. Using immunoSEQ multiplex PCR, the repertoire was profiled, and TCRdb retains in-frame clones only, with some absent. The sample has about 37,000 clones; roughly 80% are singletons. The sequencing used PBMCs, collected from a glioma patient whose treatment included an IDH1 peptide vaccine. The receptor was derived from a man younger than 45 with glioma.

In nucleotides, the CDR3 is TGTGCCAGCAGCTTGTACGGCCCGAACACTGAAGCTTTCTTT. Protein: CASSLYGPNTEAFF. This chain joins TRBV5-5 and TRBJ1-1; no clear D. Trimming took off 1 base at V and 1 base at J, with 8 bases between the two ends. Germline values: CDR1 SGHKS, CDR2 YYEKEE (reference sequence). CDR3 length: 14 amino acids.